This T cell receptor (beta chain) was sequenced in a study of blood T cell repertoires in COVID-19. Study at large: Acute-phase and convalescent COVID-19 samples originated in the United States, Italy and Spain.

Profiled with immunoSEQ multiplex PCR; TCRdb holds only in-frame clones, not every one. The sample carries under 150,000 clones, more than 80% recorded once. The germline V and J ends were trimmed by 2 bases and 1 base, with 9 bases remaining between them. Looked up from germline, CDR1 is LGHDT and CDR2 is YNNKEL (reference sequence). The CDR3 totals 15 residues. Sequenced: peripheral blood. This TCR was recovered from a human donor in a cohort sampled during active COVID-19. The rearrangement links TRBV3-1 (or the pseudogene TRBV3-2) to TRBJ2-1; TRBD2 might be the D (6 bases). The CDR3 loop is CASSQMGGSYNEQFF. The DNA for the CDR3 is TGTGCCAGCAGCCAAATGGGAGGTTCCTACAATGAGCAGTTCTTC.